This T cell receptor beta chain was documented in a study of blood T cell repertoires in COVID-19. Trimming cost V 4 bases and J 4 bases; bases outside gene matches: 9. The length of the CDR3 is 19 residues. Germline lookup yields CDR1 KGHDR and CDR2 SFDVKD. Assay: immunoSEQ multiplex PCR; the TCRdb copy retains only in-frame clones and omits some. The sample includes around 230,000 clones, about four fifths seen only once; the top ten take about 2.7%. This sequence originates from a middle-aged woman with active or convalescent COVID-19. This chain connects TRBV24-1 to TRBJ2-1; 16 positions match TRBD2. The sample consisted of peripheral blood. CDR3 in amino acids: CATSDLGLAGGPRYNEQFF. The CDR3 DNA sequence: TGTGCCACCAGTGACCTGGGACTAGCGGGAGGGCCGAGATACAATGAGCAGTTCTTC.